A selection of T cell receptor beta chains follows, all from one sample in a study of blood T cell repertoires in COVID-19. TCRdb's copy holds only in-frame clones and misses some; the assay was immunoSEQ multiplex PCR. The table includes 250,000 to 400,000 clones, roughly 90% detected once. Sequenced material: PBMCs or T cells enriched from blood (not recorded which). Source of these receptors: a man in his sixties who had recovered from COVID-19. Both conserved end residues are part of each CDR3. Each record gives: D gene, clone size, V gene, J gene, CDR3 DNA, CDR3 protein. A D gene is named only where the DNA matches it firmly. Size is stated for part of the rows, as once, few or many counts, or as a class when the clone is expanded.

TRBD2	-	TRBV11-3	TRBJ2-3	TGTGCCAGCAGCTTGATGCCGGGACTAGCGTTCACAGATACGCAGTATTTT	CASSLMPGLAFTDTQYF
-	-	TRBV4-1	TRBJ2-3	TGCGCCAGCAGCCGCCTGCGGACTTTAGCGGCGGATACGCAGTATTTT	CASSRLRTLAADTQYF
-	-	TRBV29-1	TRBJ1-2	TGCAGCGTTGCTCAGGCGAACTATGGCTACACCTTC	CSVAQANYGYTF
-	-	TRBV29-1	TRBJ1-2	TGCAGCGTTGACCTTAGTCAGGGGCATGGCTACACCTTC	CSVDLSQGHGYTF
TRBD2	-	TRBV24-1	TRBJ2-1	TGTGCCACCAGTGATCATCGCGCCGGGGCGGGAGACCCCTACAATGAGCAGTTCTTC	CATSDHRAGAGDPYNEQFF
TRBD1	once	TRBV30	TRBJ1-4	TGTGCCTGGAGTTCCGGGACAGGGTATGAAAAACTGTTTTTT	CAWSSGTGYEKLFF
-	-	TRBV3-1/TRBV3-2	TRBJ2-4	TGTGCCAGCAGAGGGGCCAGACCTAAAAACATTCAGTACTTC	CASRGARPKNIQYF
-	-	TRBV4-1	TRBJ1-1	TGCGCCAGCAGCCTTCCATGGCTTCCCGAAGCTTTCTTT	CASSLPWLPEAFF
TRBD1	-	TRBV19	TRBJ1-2	TGTGCCAGTAGTACCTCGGGACAGGGATATGGCTACACCTTC	CASSTSGQGYGYTF
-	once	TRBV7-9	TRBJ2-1	TGTGCCAGCAGCTTAGGCGGAGGCTACAATGAGCAGTTCTTC	CASSLGGGYNEQFF
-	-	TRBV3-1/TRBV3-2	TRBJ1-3	TGTGCCAGCAGCGGGGGGGGCAGCCCTGGAAACACCATATATTTT	CASSGGGSPGNTIYF
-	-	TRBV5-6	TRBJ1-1	TGTGCCAGCAGCTACCCAGGGAAAGCTTTCTTT	CASSYPGKAFF
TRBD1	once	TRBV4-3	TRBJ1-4	TGCGCCAGCAGCCCAGGGGACAGGGACAATGAAAAACTGTTTTTT	CASSPGDRDNEKLFF
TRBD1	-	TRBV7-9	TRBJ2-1	TGTGCCAGCAGCCACACAGGGGGCAATGAGCAGTTCTTC	CASSHTGGNEQFF
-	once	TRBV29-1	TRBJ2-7	TGCAGCGTTGATATCGGGTCAACCTACGAGCAGTACTTC	CSVDIGSTYEQYF
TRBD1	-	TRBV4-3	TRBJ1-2	TGCGCCAGCAGCCAGGACAGGGCGGGGGGCTACACCTTC	CASSQDRAGGYTF
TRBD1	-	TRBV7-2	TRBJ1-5	TGTGCCAGCAGCTTAGGGTTTATGACAGGGGAGCCCCAGCATTTT	CASSLGFMTGEPQHF
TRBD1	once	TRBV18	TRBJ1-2	TGTGCCAGCTCACCATACCTCACAGGGGATGGTCATAATGGCTACACCTTC	CASSPYLTGDGHNGYTF
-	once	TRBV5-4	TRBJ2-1	TGTGCCAGCAGCCAGGGCCCAGAGCAATACAATGAGCAGTTCTTC	CASSQGPEQYNEQFF
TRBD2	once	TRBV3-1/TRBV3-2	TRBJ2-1	TGTGCCAGCAGCCAAGATCCTCTAGCGGCCTCCTACAATGAGCAGTTCTTC	CASSQDPLAASYNEQFF
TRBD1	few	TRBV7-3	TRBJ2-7	TGTGCCAGCAGCCTCGGGACAGGGAGCGAGCAGTACTTC	CASSLGTGSEQYF
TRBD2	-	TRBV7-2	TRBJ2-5	TGTGCCAGCAGCTTAGTCGCGGGGGGGCATGAGACCCAGTACTTC	CASSLVAGGHETQYF
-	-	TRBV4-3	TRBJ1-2	TGCGCCAGCAGCCAAGATCGAGCAGGGTCGGAAAGGAATGGCTACACCTTC	CASSQDRAGSERNGYTF
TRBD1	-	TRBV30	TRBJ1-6	TGTGCCTGGAGGATCGGGCGCTCAGGGGGAAATTCACCCCTCCACTTT	CAWRIGRSGGNSPLHF
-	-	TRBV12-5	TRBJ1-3	TGTGCTAGTGGTTTGCCCGAGATTTATCCTGGAAACACCATATATTTT	CASGLPEIYPGNTIYF
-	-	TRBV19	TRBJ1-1	TGTGCCAGTAGTATAGCCCTCGGACAGTCCGAAGCTTTCTTT	CASSIALGQSEAFF
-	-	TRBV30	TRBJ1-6	TGTGCCTGGAGTGGGCCGGGGGATAAAAATTCACCCCTCCACTTT	CAWSGPGDKNSPLHF
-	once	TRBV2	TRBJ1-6	TGTGCCACACAGGGAATTTGGTATAATTCACCCCTCCACTTT	CATQGIWYNSPLHF
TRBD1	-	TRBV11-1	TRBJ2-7	TGTGCCAGCAGCCACCGGGACAGGGGATCCTACGAGCAGTACTTC	CASSHRDRGSYEQYF
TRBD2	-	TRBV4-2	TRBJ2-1	TGTGCCAGCAGCCAAGATCCAGGCGGGGGGGCCACCAATGAGCAGTTCTTC	CASSQDPGGGATNEQFF
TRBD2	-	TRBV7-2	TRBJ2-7	TGTGCCAGCAGCCTCCCGGGGGGGTCAAGCGAGCAGTACTTC	CASSLPGGSSEQYF
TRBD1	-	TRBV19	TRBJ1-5	TGTGCCAGTAGTATCGGAGCGAACAGGGGAGGTTTCCAGCCCCAGCATTTT	CASSIGANRGGFQPQHF
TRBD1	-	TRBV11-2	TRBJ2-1	TGTGCCAGCAGCTCATATCCGGGACAGGCACACAATGAGCAGTTCTTC	CASSSYPGQAHNEQFF
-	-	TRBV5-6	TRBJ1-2	TGTGCCAGCAGCGTGGGGACAACCTATGGCTACACCTTC	CASSVGTTYGYTF
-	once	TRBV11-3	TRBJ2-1	TGTGCCAGCAGCTCGGACGGACTCAAGATCCACTACAATGAGCAGTTCTTC	CASSSDGLKIHYNEQFF
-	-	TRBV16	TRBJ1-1	TGTGCCAGCAGCCATCTTAAGGGAGGAAGCACTGAAGCTTTCTTT	CASSHLKGGSTEAFF
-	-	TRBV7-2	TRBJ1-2	TGTGCCAGCAGCTTAGCGCACATCCAGACTTATGGCTACACCTTC	CASSLAHIQTYGYTF
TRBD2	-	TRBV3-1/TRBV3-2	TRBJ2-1	TGTGCCAGCACCACCGGGACTAACCTTGAGCAGTTCTTC	CASTTGTNLEQFF
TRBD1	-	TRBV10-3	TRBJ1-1	TGTGCCATCAGTGACCGGGACAGGGTATTGGACACTGAAGCTTTCTTT	CAISDRDRVLDTEAFF
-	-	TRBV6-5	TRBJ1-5	TGTGCCAGCAGTTACGGGGGGGAAAGCCAGCCCCAGCATTTT	CASSYGGESQPQHF
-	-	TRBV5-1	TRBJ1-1	TGCGCCAGCAGCTTGATGGGTGTAAGCAGGGCTGGTGAAGCTTTCTTT	CASSLMGVSRAGEAFF
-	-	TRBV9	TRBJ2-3	TGTGCCAGCAGCGCTGAACAGGGGACTAGCACAGATACGCAGTATTTT	CASSAEQGTSTDTQYF
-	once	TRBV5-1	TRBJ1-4	TGCGCCAGCAGCTCGGGGGGGATGTCTAATGAAAAACTGTTTTTT	CASSSGGMSNEKLFF
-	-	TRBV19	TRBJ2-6	TGTGCCAGTAGTCGGAGGGCCGCTGGGGCCAACGTCCTGACTTTC	CASSRRAAGANVLTF
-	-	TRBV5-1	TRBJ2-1	TGCGCCAGCAGCTTGGACGGGAGTACCCACAATGAGCAGTTCTTC	CASSLDGSTHNEQFF
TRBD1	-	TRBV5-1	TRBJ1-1	TGCGCCAGCAGCTTGGGGCGTCGCGCGGGACAGGGAACTCGGAACACTGAAGCTTTCTTT	CASSLGRRAGQGTRNTEAFF
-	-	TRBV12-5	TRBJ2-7	TGTGCTAGTGGTCCAAGACTAGTGGGCTACGAGCAGTACTTC	CASGPRLVGYEQYF
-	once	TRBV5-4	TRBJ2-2	TGTGCCAGCAGCTCGCAGGGGATGAACACCGGGGAGCTGTTTTTT	CASSSQGMNTGELFF
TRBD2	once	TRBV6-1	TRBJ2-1	TGTGCCAGCAGTGAACCTTCCCTAGCGGTATCCTACAATGAGCAGTTCTTC	CASSEPSLAVSYNEQFF
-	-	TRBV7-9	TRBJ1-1	TGTGCCAGCAGCTTAATCGGAGGGAATACTGAAGCTTTCTTT	CASSLIGGNTEAFF